The clone carrying this T cell receptor beta chain was recorded many times. Its matching antigen is unknown. The sample is drawn from a study of blood T cells in healthy people across ages. V lost 5 bases, J lost 0 bases, and 18 bases lay in between. In germline, CDR1 is DFQATT, CDR2 SNEGSKA (reference sequence). CDR3 length: 16 amino acids. Study-wide results and limits: Age brought a roughly linear fall in TCR beta diversity measured per million T cells.

Using a J-beta primer mix together with a sample-barcoded 5' primer, a second PCR was run for roughly 6 to 12 cycles. TCRdb reanalysed the 5' RACE reads using MiXCR and keeps one entry per CDR3 protein. The table lists some 800,000 distinct CDR3 sequences, approximately 44% of them singletons. The source of this sequence is a man in his fifties or sixties in good health. The sequencing input was blood. The chain joins TRBV20-1 to TRBJ2-3, with D hard to call. The CDR3 loop is CSASPVERSSTDTQYF. For the CDR3, the DNA is TGCAGTGCTTCCCCAGTGGAGAGGTCTAGCACAGATACGCAGTATTTT.